A selection of T cell receptor beta chains follows, all from one sample in a study of cytomegalovirus exposure and HLA in healthy donors. TCRdb's copy holds only in-frame clones and misses some; the assay was immunoSEQ multiplex PCR. This table holds 330,000 or so clones, roughly 90% found once. The sample taken for sequencing was PBMCs. The source is a woman aged 18-30 years in good health and CMV-seronegative. Both conserved end residues are part of each CDR3. A D gene is named only where the DNA matches it firmly. Expanded clones are given a class, and other clones once, few, many or no size at all.

TRBD2	.	TRBV4-3	TRBJ2-5	CASSQSPTRGGRETQYF	TGCGCCAGCAGCCAAAGCCCCACCCGGGGGGGGAGAGAGACCCAGTACTTC
.	.	TRBV28	TRBJ1-1	CASSTLGGAFF	TGTGCCAGCAGCACCTTAGGAGGAGCTTTCTTT
TRBD2	.	TRBV14	TRBJ2-7	CASSWTSGRWEEQYF	TGTGCCAGCAGCTGGACTAGCGGGAGATGGGAAGAGCAGTACTTC
TRBD1	.	TRBV28	TRBJ1-4	CASSPDDRVGKLFF	TGTGCCAGCAGCCCTGACGACAGGGTTGGAAAACTGTTTTTT
TRBD1	.	TRBV29-1	TRBJ2-7	CSVEERGGGTGAYEQYF	TGCAGCGTTGAAGAACGGGGCGGGGGGACAGGGGCCTACGAGCAGTACTTC
TRBD2	once	TRBV9	TRBJ2-3	CASSRGTSGSTDTQYF	TGTGCCAGCAGCCGTGGTACTAGCGGATCCACAGATACGCAGTATTTT
.	.	TRBV6-5	TRBJ1-5	CASSYVGGVQPQHF	TGTGCCAGCAGTTATGTGGGGGGGGTCCAGCCCCAGCATTTT
.	medium-sized	TRBV19	TRBJ1-2	CASSADRPNGYTF	TGTGCCAGTAGTGCAGACAGGCCAAATGGCTACACCTTC
.	.	TRBV7-3	TRBJ2-5	CASRGTGQETQYF	TGTGCCAGCAGAGGGACTGGACAAGAGACCCAGTACTTC
.	.	TRBV7-9	TRBJ2-7	CASRPRGQGYEQYF	TGTGCCAGCAGGCCCCGTGGGCAGGGCTACGAGCAGTACTTC
.	.	TRBV27	TRBJ2-3	CASSSPLFYSPGTQYF	TGTGCCAGCAGTTCCCCCCTATTCTACTCCCCCGGTACGCAGTATTTT
TRBD1	few	TRBV19	TRBJ1-5	CASSPGQGSQPQHF	TGTGCCAGTAGTCCGGGACAGGGGAGCCAGCCCCAGCATTTT
.	.	TRBV5-1	TRBJ2-1	CASSLQPRHQTSGTEQFF	TGCGCCAGCAGCCTACAACCCCGACACCAAACTAGTGGCACTGAGCAGTTCTTC
.	.	TRBV5-6	TRBJ2-1	CASSLLTRRSYNEQFF	TGTGCCAGCAGCTTGCTGACTAGACGGTCCTACAATGAGCAGTTCTTC
.	.	TRBV28	TRBJ2-7	CASTSAGGRSYEQYF	TGTGCCAGCACCTCTGCTGGGGGGAGATCCTACGAGCAGTACTTC
.	.	TRBV6-5	TRBJ1-1	CASSYLQAGKEGAFF	TGTGCCAGCAGTTACCTTCAAGCAGGGAAGGAGGGAGCTTTCTTT
.	few	TRBV4-3	TRBJ2-1	CASSLGGTSYNEQFF	TGCGCCAGCAGCCTAGGCGGGACCTCCTACAATGAGCAGTTCTTC
TRBD1	.	TRBV28	TRBJ2-3	CASSLVQGITDTQYF	TGTGCCAGCAGTTTAGTACAGGGGATAACAGATACGCAGTATTTT
.	few	TRBV9	TRBJ1-3	CASSVEGTWLGNTIYF	TGTGCCAGCAGCGTAGAGGGGACATGGCTTGGAAACACCATATATTTT
.	.	TRBV6-1	TRBJ1-4	CASSEVRVEKLFF	TGTGCCAGCAGTGAAGTGCGGGTTGAAAAACTGTTTTTT
.	.	TRBV27	TRBJ1-2	CASSLGPLGGGYTF	TGTGCCAGCAGTTTGGGCCCGCTCGGAGGGGGCTACACCTTC
TRBD2	.	TRBV7-8	TRBJ2-7	CASSYSPIGRLAAAYEQYF	TGTGCCAGCAGTTACTCACCGATCGGGAGGCTAGCGGCCGCCTACGAGCAGTACTTC
TRBD2	.	TRBV6-5	TRBJ2-7	CASSYSPTSDEQYF	TGTGCCAGCAGTTACTCGCCAACTAGCGACGAGCAGTACTTC
.	.	TRBV6-6	TRBJ2-1	CASSSERGHNEQFF	TGTGCCAGCAGTTCCGAACGGGGTCACAATGAGCAGTTCTTC
TRBD1	.	TRBV5-1	TRBJ1-4	CASSWDRAREKLFF	TGCGCCAGCAGCTGGGACAGGGCGCGGGAAAAACTGTTTTTT
TRBD2	.	TRBV25-1	TRBJ2-1	CASSGGLAGANEQFF	TGTGCCAGCAGTGGGGGACTAGCGGGAGCCAATGAGCAGTTCTTC
.	.	TRBV2	TRBJ2-7	CASSGASYEQYF	TGTGCCAGCAGTGGAGCGAGCTACGAGCAGTACTTC
TRBD1	.	TRBV20-1	TRBJ1-2	CSAPGQGGYTF	TGCAGTGCTCCGGGACAGGGAGGCTACACCTTC